The following is a T cell receptor beta chain sequence with its context. The germline gives CDR1 SEHNR, CDR2 FQNEAQ (reference sequence). The CDR3 length is 15 residues. J lost 6 bases, V lost 5 bases, and 10 bases had no gene match. Methods used by the authors: It was from reference gene primer amplification that nucleated cell counts were estimated. Generated by immunoSEQ multiplex PCR, the TCRdb table keeps only in-frame clones and is missing some. V and J calls and clone size are copied from that table; D and trimming were computed from the DNA. The sample lists some 70,000 clones, about 92% occurring once. The sample originates from a study of blood T cell repertoires in COVID-19.

The TCR sequence derives from a man between 45 and 60 years old with COVID-19, enrolled during active disease. V gene TRBV7-9 combines with J gene TRBJ2-3, with 8 bases identical to TRBD2. Specimen: peripheral blood. DNA for the CDR3: TGTGCCAGCAGCCCAGACGGACTAGCTTGGGATACGCAGTATTTT. Its protein product is CASSPDGLAWDTQYF.